A single sample is the source of the 25 T cell receptor beta chains below, sequenced in a study of cytomegalovirus exposure and HLA in healthy donors. Primers: 60 Vbeta forward and 13 Jbeta reverse. This table comes from immunoSEQ multiplex PCR, and its TCRdb copy is limited to in-frame clones, with some not included. The profile shows more than 250,000 clones, 80% to 90% of them singletons. What was sequenced was PBMCs. These receptors were collected from a woman aged 18 to 35 in good health and CMV-seronegative.

The sample holds one count of this clone. The chain combines TRBV27 with TRBJ2-7, with TRBD1 as a possible D gene (6 bases). Trimming left V 8 bases short and J 2 bases short, with 13 bases between. CDR1 MNHEY and CDR2 SMNVEV come from the germline V gene (reference sequence). The CDR3 has 13 residues. The CDR3 loop is CASGQLQAYEQYF. The CDR3 region has the DNA TGTGCCAGCGGACAGTTACAAGCCTACGAGCAGTACTTC.

This chain uses TRBV2 with TRBJ2-3; TRBD2 matches at 15 bases. The V segment lost 6 bases and the J segment 0 bases; nucleotides outside the gene matches: 4. The CDR3 spans 17 residues. Per the germline V gene, CDR1 is SNHLY and CDR2 is FYNNEI. CDR3 in amino acids: CASSRTSGGASTDTQYF. CDR3 in DNA: TGTGCCAGCAGCAGGACTAGCGGGGGGGCAAGCACAGATACGCAGTATTTT.

The CDR3 is CASSLFSRGNTGELFF. The CDR3 DNA follows: TGTGCCAGCAGTTTATTCAGCAGGGGTAACACCGGGGAGCTGTTTTTT. V is TRBV27 and J is TRBJ2-2; perhaps TRBD1 as D (6 bases). Trimming left V 1 base short and J 2 bases short, with 11 bases between. CDR3 length equals 16 residues. Germline loops: CDR1 MNHEY, CDR2 SMNVEV (reference sequence).

The chain recombines TRBV27 with TRBJ1-5; D may be TRBD1 (6 bases). Germline V gene sequence: CDR1 MNHEY, CDR2 SMNVEV (reference sequence). V was trimmed by 5 bases and J by 6 bases, leaving 11 bases between them. CDR3 length: 13 amino acids. CDR3 DNA sequence: TGTGCCAGCAGTCTCACAGGGTTTCAGCCCCAGCATTTT. This translates into CASSLTGFQPQHF.

The chain carries TRBV7-9 and TRBJ1-2; 8 bases agree with TRBD1. This CDR3 region has 14 residues. Trimming removed 4 bases from V and 2 bases from J; junction bases left unmatched: 3. Germline CDR1 reads SEHNR; CDR2 reads FQNEAQ (reference sequence). CDR3 region: CASSYGQGNYGYTF. In DNA form, the CDR3 reads TGTGCCAGCAGCTATGGACAGGGAAACTATGGCTACACCTTC. The full variable domain, with the rest looked up from reference TRBV7-9 and TRBJ1-2, is DTGVSQNPRHKITKRGQNVTFRCDPISEHNRLYWYRQTLGQGPEFLTYFQNEAQLEKSRLLSDRFSAERPKGSFSTLEIQRTEQGDSAMYLCASSYGQGNYGYTFGSGTRLTVV.

This clone was recorded once. V is TRBV5-1 and J is TRBJ2-7; unclear D gene. Per germline, CDR1 SGHRS and CDR2 YFSETQ. The germline V and J ends were trimmed by 4 bases and 2 bases, with 16 bases remaining between them. This CDR3 is 15 amino acids long. CDR3 in amino acids: CASSPGTVITYEQYF. In DNA, the CDR3 is TGCGCCAGCAGCCCCGGCACAGTGATAACCTACGAGCAGTACTTC.

The J gene is TRBJ2-3, the V gene TRBV5-4, with D possibly matching TRBD2 (5 bases). The CDR3 is 14 amino acids. CDR1 is SGHNT, CDR2 YYREEE, per germline (reference sequence). Trimming left V 0 bases short and J 4 bases short, with 9 bases between. The CDR3 here is CASSLVEGSDTQYF. The DNA of the CDR3 is TGTGCCAGCAGCTTGGTTGAGGGTTCAGATACGCAGTATTTT.

V gene TRBV10-1 combines with J gene TRBJ2-1; D is possibly TRBD1 (5 bases). The CDR3 runs 14 residues. The germline V and J ends were trimmed by 6 bases and 6 bases, with 15 bases remaining between them. Per the germline V gene, CDR1 is WNHNN and CDR2 is SYGVQD (reference sequence). The CDR3 here is CASSGDVRGNEQFF. CDR3 DNA sequence: TGCGCCAGCAGCGGAGACGTTAGGGGCAATGAGCAGTTCTTC.

This sequence joins TRBV2 and TRBJ1-5, with 9 bases identical to TRBD1. Germline CDR1 and CDR2: SNHLY and FYNNEI. J was trimmed by 6 bases and V by 2 bases; bases with no gene match: 2. CDR3 length equals 14 residues. CDR3 sequence reads: CASSETGGPQPQHF. In nucleotides, the CDR3 is TGTGCCAGCAGTGAAACAGGGGGCCCTCAGCCCCAGCATTTT.

This chain uses TRBV19 with TRBJ1-1; weak D call: TRBD1 (5 bases). The CDR3 contains 14 residues. The V and J ends lost 3 bases and 3 bases respectively, with 11 bases between them. Per the germline V gene, CDR1 is LNHDA and CDR2 is SQIVND (reference sequence). CDR3 coding DNA: TGTGCCAGTAGTATCTTAGGGGCTGACACTGAAGCTTTCTTT. Its translation: CASSILGADTEAFF.

About this clone: An end of the junction does not agree with germline; a read error may underlie this. J is TRBJ2-5 and V is TRBV7-7; D is perhaps TRBD1 (6 bases). The CDR3 consists of 15 residues. Germline V lookup: CDR1 SSHAT, CDR2 FNYEAQ (reference sequence). The CDR3 spells CASSLEYRVQETQYF. The CDR3 nucleotides are TGTGCTAGCAGCTTAGAGTACAGGGTGCAAGAGACCCAGTACTTC.

In the case of this clone: Sequence at one end of the junction differs from germline and may be a read error. The gene calls are TRBV7-9 and TRBJ2-5; possible D gene TRBD1, 6 bases. The CDR3 is 14 residues long. CDR1 is SEHNR, CDR2 FQNEAQ, per germline (reference sequence). The CDR3 sequence is CSSSVNRDGETQYF. The CDR3 DNA follows: TGTTCCAGCAGCGTAAACAGGGACGGGGAGACCCAGTACTTC.

The chain links TRBV6-5 to TRBJ1-1; 7 positions match TRBD1. The J segment lost 3 bases and the V segment lost 6 bases, leaving 7 bases of the junction unmatched. The CDR3 has 14 amino acids. Germline V gene data show CDR1 as MNHEY and CDR2 as SVGAGI. CDR3 amino acids: CASRRGGEDTEAFF. The CDR3 nucleotides read TGTGCCAGCAGGAGAGGGGGCGAGGACACTGAAGCTTTCTTT.

The chain is built from TRBV6-5 and TRBJ2-7; D not resolved. CDR3 length: 13 amino acids. Trimming left V 5 bases short and J 7 bases short, with 15 bases between. The germline V gene encodes CDR1 MNHEY and CDR2 SVGAGI. The CDR3 sequence is CASSPRKFREQYF. The CDR3 DNA follows: TGTGCCAGCAGTCCCCGTAAGTTTCGGGAGCAGTACTTC.

CDR3 in amino acids: CASSSGGTGPGNTIYF. CDR3 nucleotide sequence: TGTGCCAGCAGCAGCGGAGGGACAGGGCCTGGAAACACCATATATTTT. The rearrangement links TRBV9 to TRBJ1-3; 9 nucleotides align to TRBD1. From germline, CDR1 is SGDLS and CDR2 YYNGEE. The CDR3 consists of 16 residues. V gave up 4 bases and J gave up 2 bases; unmatched junction bases: 7.

Written as DNA, the CDR3 is TGTGCCAGTAGTGACAGGGCAGGTCAGCCCCAGCATTTT. This gives the protein CASSDRAGQPQHF. The V gene is TRBV19, the J gene TRBJ1-5; 7 nucleotides match TRBD1. Unmatched junction bases numbered 4, after V lost 5 bases and J lost 6 bases. The CDR3 length is 13 residues. CDR1 LNHDA and CDR2 SQIVND come from the germline V gene (reference sequence). The full variable domain, completed using reference TRBV19 and TRBJ1-5, is DGGITQSPKYLFRKEGQNVTLSCEQNLNHDAMYWYRQDPGQGLRLIYYSQIVNDFQKGDIAEGYSVSREKKESFPLTVTSAQKNPTAFYLCASSDRAGQPQHFGDGTRLSIL.

The genes are TRBV30 and TRBJ2-1; 12 bases match TRBD2. Losses at the gene ends were 0 bases for V and 5 bases for J; bases not matched to a gene: 11. CDR1 GTSNPN and CDR2 SVGIG come from the germline V gene (reference sequence). The CDR3 is 18 amino acids. CDR3 bases: TGTGCCTGGAGTGTACGACTAGCGGGGGCCCCCCCGGACAATGAGCAGTTCTTC. This gives the protein CAWSVRLAGAPPDNEQFF.

The CDR3 loop reads CASSWVTGMNTEAFF. The CDR3 DNA reads TGTGCCAGCAGTTGGGTCACAGGAATGAACACTGAAGCTTTCTTT. This rearrangement joins TRBV6-5 to TRBJ1-1; tentative D call: TRBD1 (5 bases). V was trimmed by 4 bases and J by 0 bases, leaving 12 bases between them. The CDR3 covers 15 residues. CDR1 is MNHEY, CDR2 SVGAGI, per germline.

This chain joins TRBV9 and TRBJ2-5; maybe TRBD2 (6 bases). CDR3 length equals 15 residues. V was cut by 1 base and J by 5 bases, with 15 bases left in between. Germline CDR1 reads SGDLS; CDR2 reads YYNGEE. The DNA of the CDR3 is TGTGCCAGCAGCGTATGGGGAGCCAGCGGGGAGACCCAGTACTTC. Amino acid sequence: CASSVWGASGETQYF.

The chain employs TRBV7-9 and TRBJ2-7, with 11 bases lining up with TRBD1. CDR3 size: 19 residues. J lost 2 bases, V lost 4 bases, and 16 bases had no gene match. Germline V gives CDR1 SEHNR, CDR2 FQNEAQ (reference sequence). The CDR3 bases are TGTGCCAGCAGCTCCTTACCGGGACAGGGGGGCAGGTCGACCTACGAGCAGTACTTC. It encodes CASSSLPGQGGRSTYEQYF.

Points on this clone: Sequence at one end of the junction differs from germline and may be a read error. This rearrangement joins TRBV23-1 to TRBJ2-7; no firm D call. TRBV23-1 counts as an open reading frame of uncertain function. CDR3 size: 14 residues. CDR3 in DNA: TGCGCCAACAGTCAATCGTGCGCGATTTACGAGCAGTACTTC. Amino acid sequence: CANSQSCAIYEQYF.

Concerning this clone: Additional DNA sequences in this sample encode the identical CDR3. The V gene is TRBV19, the J gene TRBJ2-5, with a tentative D call TRBD1 (6 bases). Germline assignment: CDR1 LNHDA and CDR2 SQIVND (reference sequence). This CDR3 contains 13 residues. V shed 3 bases and J shed 5 bases, with 10 bases lying between them. CDR3 sequence reads: CASSIQGRETQYF. The CDR3 coding sequence is TGTGCCAGTAGTATCCAGGGGCGGGAGACCCAGTACTTC.

The chain combines TRBV15 with TRBJ1-4, with D hard to call. CDR1 is LNHNV, CDR2 YYDKDF, per germline (reference sequence). V was cut by 3 bases and J by 0 bases, with 11 bases left in between. The CDR3 consists of 16 residues. The CDR3 sequence: CATSRSAVSTNEKLFF. The CDR3 DNA sequence: TGTGCCACCAGCAGGTCCGCAGTGTCAACTAATGAAAAACTGTTTTTT.

This chain connects TRBV5-1 to TRBJ1-1; perhaps TRBD1 as D (6 bases). Germline CDR1 is SGHRS and CDR2 is YFSETQ. The CDR3 runs 16 residues. The ends were cut back, 3 bases at V and 2 bases at J, with 17 bases in the middle. The CDR3 DNA reads as TGCGCCAGCAGCTCGGACGCGACAGGAGGAAACACTGAAGCTTTCTTT. This gives the protein CASSSDATGGNTEAFF.

The V gene is TRBV9, the J gene TRBJ2-1; D not resolved. The germline gives CDR1 SGDLS, CDR2 YYNGEE. This CDR3 contains 15 residues. The V gene lost 1 base and the J gene lost 0 bases, with 8 bases spanning the gap. This CDR3 is CASSVLPSSYNEQFF. CDR3 nucleotide sequence: TGTGCCAGCAGCGTACTCCCCAGCTCCTACAATGAGCAGTTCTTC.